This TCR beta chain originates from a study of blood T cells in healthy people across ages. Regarding the study as a whole: Donor CMV status was unknown, possibly confounding expanded clonotype changes. Naive T cell percentage showed a strong correlation with TCR beta diversity. Leaving the PBMCs unsorted stopped any conclusive comparison of naive versus antigen-experienced cells.

Worth noting for this clonotype: The antigen remains undetermined.

In germline, CDR1 is MNHNY, CDR2 SVGAGI (reference sequence). The CDR3 extends over 16 amino acids. V was clipped by 1 base and J by 0 bases, with 12 bases between them. The authors ran a second PCR of roughly 6 to 12 cycles using a sample-barcoded 5' primer and a J-beta primer mix. Using its own MiXCR run on the 5' RACE reads, TCRdb lists one record per CDR3 protein. This table has around 1.5 million distinct CDR3 sequences, roughly 32% appearing once. Material for sequencing was blood. The receptor's source is a woman in her thirties in good health. The chain recombines TRBV6-6 with TRBJ1-2, with D possibly matching TRBD1 (6 bases). CDR3 amino acids: CASSYYRDMANYGYTF. The CDR3 coding sequence is TGTGCCAGCAGTTACTACCGGGACATGGCTAACTATGGCTACACCTTC.